What follows are 21 T cell receptor beta chains derived from one specimen sequenced in a study of blood T cell repertoires in COVID-19. Assay used: immunoSEQ multiplex PCR; TCRdb lists only in-frame clones, some missing. Seen here are some 120,000 clones, less than 85% observed once, and the top ten hold around 2.3%. Sequenced sample: peripheral blood. These receptors were taken from a man aged 30 to 45 with acute or convalescent COVID-19.

The chain uses TRBV4-1 and TRBJ2-3; TRBD2 matches at 9 bases. V lost 0 bases and J lost 1; bases outside the gene matches: 5. Germline loops: CDR1 MGHRA, CDR2 YSYEKL. CDR3 length equals 17 residues. The CDR3 reads CASSQDVASGGTDTQYF. The CDR3 nucleotides are TGCGCCAGCAGCCAAGATGTCGCTAGCGGGGGCACAGATACGCAGTATTTT.

This clone has only a few counts. V gene TRBV5-1 combines with J gene TRBJ2-5; D is possibly TRBD2 (5 bases). Germline CDR1 SGHRS, CDR2 YFSETQ. The CDR3 length is 12 residues. V gave up 4 bases and J gave up 5 bases, with 9 bases separating them. CDR3 region: CASSPEGETQYF. Written as DNA, the CDR3 is TGCGCCAGCAGCCCCGAGGGCGAGACCCAGTACTTC. Full variable domain (missing parts from reference TRBV5-1 and TRBJ2-5): KAGVTQTPRYLIKTRGQQVTLSCSPISGHRSVSWYQQTPGQGLQFLFEYFSETQRNKGNFPGRFSGRQFSNSRSEMNVSTLELGDSALYLCASSPEGETQYFGPGTRLLVL.

V gene TRBV5-1 combines with J gene TRBJ1-6, with D possibly being TRBD1 (5 bases). CDR3 size: 15 residues. Germline V CDR1 and CDR2: SGHRS, YFSETQ. V gave up 0 bases and J gave up 8 bases, with 12 bases separating them. CDR3 sequence reads: CASSLAQGGDSPLHF. CDR3 nucleotides: TGCGCCAGCAGCTTGGCTCAGGGCGGGGATTCACCCCTCCACTTT.

The chain couples TRBV5-1 to TRBJ2-1, with TRBD2 matching 10 bases. The V segment lost 0 bases and the J segment 8 bases; nucleotides outside the gene matches: 11. CDR1 and CDR2 from the germline V gene are SGHRS and YFSETQ. This CDR3 has 17 residues. The CDR3 DNA follows: TGCGCCAGCAGCTTGGGTCCTTCTAGCGGGAGTGGGGATGAGCAGTTCTTC. Encoded protein: CASSLGPSSGSGDEQFF.

This clone was counted only a few times. V is TRBV5-1 and J is TRBJ2-3, with 8 nucleotides matching TRBD1. V trimming: 3 bases; J trimming: 5 bases; junction bases outside the gene matches: 11. This CDR3 is built from 16 residues. In germline, CDR1 is SGHRS, CDR2 YFSETQ. The CDR3 coding sequence is TGCGCCAGCAGCTCGAAAGTGACAGGGGTGTTAGATACGCAGTATTTT. It translates to CASSSKVTGVLDTQYF.

The chain is built from TRBV7-9 and TRBJ1-1, with D unresolved. The CDR3 runs to 12 residues. Trimming left V 5 bases short and J 6 bases short, with 10 bases between. Per the germline V gene, CDR1 is SEHNR and CDR2 is FQNEAQ (reference sequence). The CDR3 reads CASSPWAPEAFF. The CDR3 DNA reads as TGTGCCAGCAGCCCTTGGGCCCCTGAAGCTTTCTTT.

The J gene is TRBJ2-1, the V gene TRBV7-3; D unresolved. Germline V lookup: CDR1 SGHTA, CDR2 FQGTGA. V lost 2 bases and J lost 5, with 4 bases in between. This CDR3 is built from 12 residues. This chain's CDR3 is CASSLSNNEQFF. CDR3 bases: TGTGCCAGCAGCTTATCCAACAATGAGCAGTTCTTC.

V is TRBV12-2 and J is TRBJ2-1; no DNA check was done on the table's D call, TRBD2. TRBV12-2 is an annotated pseudogene. The CDR3 sequence is 15 residues long. CDR3 amino acids: CAVEIAGEPYNEQFF. CDR3 DNA: TGTGCGGTGGAGATAGCGGGAGAACCGTACAATGAGCAGTTCTTC.

CDR3 DNA: TGTGCCTGGACCGATGGAGGAGCCGGGGAGCTGTTTTTT. This codes for CAWTDGGAGELFF. The chain joins TRBV30 to TRBJ2-2; D is possibly TRBD2 (5 bases). Per the germline V gene, CDR1 is GTSNPN and CDR2 is SVGIG (reference sequence). V was shortened by 4 bases and J by 6 bases, with 12 bases between the two germline ends. The CDR3 sequence is 13 residues long.

The rearrangement joins TRBV11-2 to TRBJ1-6; a weak D match, TRBD1 (5 bases). Trimming removed 5 bases from V and 7 bases from J, with 15 bases in between. The CDR3 runs 15 residues. The germline V gene encodes CDR1 SGHAT and CDR2 FQNNGV. CDR3 in amino acids: CASSQGTGQNSPLHF. The CDR3 DNA reads TGTGCCAGCAGCCAGGGTACAGGACAAAATTCACCCCTCCACTTT.

The V call is TRBV7-8, the J call TRBJ2-5; 9 bases match TRBD2. The V segment lost 2 bases and the J segment 2 bases; nucleotides outside the gene matches: 12. In germline, CDR1 is SGHVS, CDR2 FQNEAQ. This CDR3 region has 18 residues. CDR3 sequence reads: CASSLLIRRRGGQETQYF. The CDR3 nucleotides are TGTGCCAGCAGCTTACTAATACGACGGCGGGGGGGGCAAGAGACCCAGTACTTC. Using reference TRBV7-8 and TRBJ2-5 for the parts outside the CDR3, the full variable domain is GAGVSQSPRYKVAKRGQDVALRCDPISGHVSLFWYQQALGQGPEFLTYFQNEAQLDKSGLPSDRFFAERPEGSVSTLKIQRTQQEDSAVYLCASSLLIRRRGGQETQYFGPGTRLLVL.

The chain has TRBV4-3 and TRBJ2-7; D is unresolved. V was trimmed by 1 base and J by 0 bases, leaving 7 bases between them. Germline CDR1 LGHNA, CDR2 YSLEER. The CDR3 spans 14 residues. The CDR3 DNA sequence: TGCGCCAGCAGCCAAGGGGCCAGCTCCTACGAGCAGTACTTC. Translating it yields CASSQGASSYEQYF.

V is TRBV19 and J is TRBJ1-1; 8 bases line up with TRBD1. V trimming: 1 base; J trimming: 8 bases; junction bases outside the gene matches: 6. CDR1 is LNHDA, CDR2 SQIVND, per germline (reference sequence). This CDR3 spans 14 amino acids. In nucleotides, the CDR3 is TGTGCCAGTAGTATAGCCAAGACAGGGGTGGAAGCTTTCTTT. It specifies CASSIAKTGVEAFF. Full variable domain (remainder filled in from reference TRBV19 and TRBJ1-1): DGGITQSPKYLFRKEGQNVTLSCEQNLNHDAMYWYRQDPGQGLRLIYYSQIVNDFQKGDIAEGYSVSREKKESFPLTVTSAQKNPTAFYLCASSIAKTGVEAFFGQGTRLTVV.

The V gene is TRBV5-6, the J gene TRBJ2-7; 7 bases line up with TRBD1. The germline V gene encodes CDR1 SGHDT and CDR2 YYEEEE. The CDR3 extends over 16 amino acids. V lost 3 bases, J lost 5 bases, and 14 bases stayed unmatched. CDR3 coding DNA: TGTGCCAGCAGCTCGGCATACAGGGGCCCTTCACACGAGCAGTACTTC. Encoded protein: CASSSAYRGPSHEQYF. The variable domain in full, with the rest retrieved from reference TRBV5-6 and TRBJ2-7, is DAGVTQSPTHLIKTRGQQVTLRCSPKSGHDTVSWYQQALGQGPQFIFQYYEEEERQRGNFPDRFSGHQFPNYSSELNVNALLLGDSALYLCASSSAYRGPSHEQYFGPGTRLTVT.

This clone is a singleton in its sample. The chain links TRBV14 to TRBJ2-7; 7 nucleotides line up with TRBD1. V lost 2 bases to trimming and J lost 6 bases; unmatched junction nucleotides: 13. Germline V gene sequence: CDR1 SGHDN, CDR2 FVKESK. The CDR3 runs to 16 residues. CDR3 region: CASSQMRQGRQSEQYF. For the CDR3, the DNA is TGTGCCAGCAGCCAAATGCGACAGGGCCGCCAGTCCGAGCAGTACTTC.

This clone was detected only once. The chain joins TRBV11-2 to TRBJ2-7; D perhaps matches TRBD1 (6 bases). The length of the CDR3 is 14 residues. V lost 4 bases, J lost 3 bases, and 13 bases lay in between. Germline V gives CDR1 SGHAT, CDR2 FQNNGV. The CDR3 region is CASSSFAGVYEQYV. The DNA for the CDR3 is TGTGCCAGCAGCTCCTTCGCAGGGGTCTACGAGCAGTACGTC.

The rearrangement joins TRBV18 to TRBJ2-3; D gene ambiguous. V was shortened by 3 bases and J by 6 bases, with 13 bases between the two germline ends. The germline V gene encodes CDR1 KGHSH and CDR2 LQKENI. The CDR3 is made up of 14 amino acids. In DNA form, the CDR3 reads TGTGCCAGCTCACCGGGTAGTGGAGACGATACGCAGTATTTT. It encodes CASSPGSGDDTQYF. Complete variable domain (other parts from reference TRBV18 and TRBJ2-3): NAGVMQNPRHLVRRRGQEARLRCSPMKGHSHVYWYRQLPEEGLKFMVYLQKENIIDESGMPKERFSAEFPKEGPSILRIQQVVRGDSAAYFCASSPGSGDDTQYFGPGTRLTVL.

This chain links TRBV11-3 with TRBJ2-1; 8 positions agree with TRBD2. Germline V gives CDR1 SGHNT, CDR2 YENEEA. V shed 4 bases, J shed 8 bases, and the junction held 7 bases outside the gene matches. The CDR3 is 14 amino acids. CDR3 in amino acids: CASSSGTRPHEQFF. CDR3 in DNA: TGTGCCAGCAGCTCCGGGACTAGGCCTCATGAGCAGTTCTTC. Full variable domain (remainder filled in from reference TRBV11-3 and TRBJ2-1): EAGVVQSPRYKIIEKKQPVAFWCNPISGHNTLYWYLQNLGQGPELLIRYENEEAVDDSQLPKDRFSAERLKGVDSTLKIQPAELGDSAVYLCASSSGTRPHEQFFGPGTRLTVL.

The chain uses TRBV30 and TRBJ1-2, with 9 bases that match TRBD1. The CDR3 is 12 amino acids. The germline V gene has CDR1 GTSNPN and CDR2 SVGIG (reference sequence). V was pared by 8 bases and J by 8 bases, with 9 bases of the junction left unmatched. CDR3 in DNA: TGTGCCCACCCGGGACAGGGCTGGGGCTACACCTTC. It translates to CAHPGQGWGYTF.

The chain uses TRBV12-3 or TRBV12-4 and TRBJ2-3; 8 nucleotides align to TRBD2. Unmatched junction bases numbered 5, after V lost 6 bases and J lost 6 bases. CDR3 size: 13 residues. The CDR3 here is CASSPGGGDTQYF. In nucleotides, the CDR3 is TGTGCCAGCAGCCCAGGCGGGGGGGATACGCAGTATTTT.

The chain uses TRBV10-3 and TRBJ2-3; 9 bases agree with TRBD2. The CDR3 runs 19 residues. J lost 0 bases, V lost 8 bases, and 18 bases had no gene match. Germline lookup yields CDR1 ENHRY and CDR2 SYGVKD. Here the CDR3 DNA reads TGTGCCATCGGCTTATCGACGCGCGGGGCGGGGGGGAGCACAGATACGCAGTATTTT. As protein: CAIGLSTRGAGGSTDTQYF.